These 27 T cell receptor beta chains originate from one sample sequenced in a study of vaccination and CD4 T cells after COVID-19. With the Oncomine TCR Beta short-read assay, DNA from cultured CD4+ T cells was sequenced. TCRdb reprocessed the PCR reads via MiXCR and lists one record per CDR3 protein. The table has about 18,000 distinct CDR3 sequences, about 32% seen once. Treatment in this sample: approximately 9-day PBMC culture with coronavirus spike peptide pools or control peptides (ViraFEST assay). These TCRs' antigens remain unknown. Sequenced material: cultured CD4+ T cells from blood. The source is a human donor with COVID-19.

This chain's CDR3 is CASSYSTGYPEAFF. The CDR3 nucleotides read TGTGCCAGCAGTTACTCAACAGGGTACCCTGAAGCTTTCTTT. The rearrangement links TRBV6-5 to TRBJ1-1; TRBD1 might be the D (6 bases). This CDR3 has 14 residues. V lost 0 bases and J lost 6, with 11 bases in between. From germline, CDR1 is MNHEY and CDR2 SVGAGI.

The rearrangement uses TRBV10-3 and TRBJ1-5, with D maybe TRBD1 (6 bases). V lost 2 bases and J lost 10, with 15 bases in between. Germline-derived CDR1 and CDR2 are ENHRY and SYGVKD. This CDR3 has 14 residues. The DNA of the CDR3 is TGTGCCATCAGTGAGAGAACGGACAGTTCCCCCCAGCATTTT. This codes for CAISERTDSSPQHF.

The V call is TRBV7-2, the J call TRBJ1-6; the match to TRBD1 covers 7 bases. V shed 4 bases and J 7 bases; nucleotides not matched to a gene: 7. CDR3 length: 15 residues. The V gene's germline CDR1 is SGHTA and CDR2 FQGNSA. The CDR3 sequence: CASSSSTGHNSPLHF. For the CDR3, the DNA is TGTGCCAGCAGCTCATCGACAGGGCACAATTCACCCCTCCACTTT.

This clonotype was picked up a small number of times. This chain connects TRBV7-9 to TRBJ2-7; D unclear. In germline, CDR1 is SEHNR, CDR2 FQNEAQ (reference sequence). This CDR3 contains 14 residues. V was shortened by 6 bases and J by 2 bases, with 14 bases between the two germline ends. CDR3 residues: CASSSSLVPYEQYF. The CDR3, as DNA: TGTGCCAGCAGTTCATCTCTGGTCCCCTACGAGCAGTACTTC. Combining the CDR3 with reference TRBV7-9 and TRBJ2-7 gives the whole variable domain DTGVSQNPRHKITKRGQNVTFRCDPISEHNRLYWYRQTLGQGPEFLTYFQNEAQLEKSRLLSDRFSAERPKGSFSTLEIQRTEQGDSAMYLCASSSSLVPYEQYFGPGTRLTVT.

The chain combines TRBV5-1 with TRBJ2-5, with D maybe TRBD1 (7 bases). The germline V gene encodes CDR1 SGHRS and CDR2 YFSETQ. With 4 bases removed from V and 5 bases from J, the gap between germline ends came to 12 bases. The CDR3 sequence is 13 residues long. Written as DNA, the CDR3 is TGCGCCAGCAGCCAGGGGGGCGGGGAGACCCAGTACTTC. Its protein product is CASSQGGGETQYF.

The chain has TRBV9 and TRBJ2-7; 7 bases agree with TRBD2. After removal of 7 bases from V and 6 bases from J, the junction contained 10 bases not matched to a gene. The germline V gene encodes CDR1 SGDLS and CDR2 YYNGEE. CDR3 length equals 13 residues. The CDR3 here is CASGLDLFSEQYF. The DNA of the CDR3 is TGTGCCAGCGGACTAGACCTATTCTCCGAGCAGTACTTC.

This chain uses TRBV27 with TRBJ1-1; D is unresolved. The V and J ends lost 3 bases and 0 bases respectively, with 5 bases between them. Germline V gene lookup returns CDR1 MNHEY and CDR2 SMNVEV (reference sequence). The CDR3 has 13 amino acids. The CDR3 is CASSFRMNTEAFF. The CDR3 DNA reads TGTGCCAGCAGTTTTCGGATGAACACTGAAGCTTTCTTT.

In DNA form, the CDR3 reads TGTGCCAGCAGCCACCGCATGCCGGGGGGCTACAATGAGCAGTTCTTC. It yields the protein CASSHRMPGGYNEQFF. V usage is TRBV4-2 and J usage is TRBJ2-1; TRBD2 aligns across 7 bases. The CDR3 contains 16 residues. Germline CDR1 is LGHNA and CDR2 is YNFKEQ. The V segment lost 3 bases and the J segment 3 bases; nucleotides outside the gene matches: 8.

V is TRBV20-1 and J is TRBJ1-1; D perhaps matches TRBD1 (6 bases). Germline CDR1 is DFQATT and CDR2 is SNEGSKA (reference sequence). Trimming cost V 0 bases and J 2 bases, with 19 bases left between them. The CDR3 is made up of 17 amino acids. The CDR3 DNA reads TGCAGTGCTAGAGATGTATCGAGGACAGACCGAAACACTGAAGCTTTCTTT. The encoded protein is CSARDVSRTDRNTEAFF.

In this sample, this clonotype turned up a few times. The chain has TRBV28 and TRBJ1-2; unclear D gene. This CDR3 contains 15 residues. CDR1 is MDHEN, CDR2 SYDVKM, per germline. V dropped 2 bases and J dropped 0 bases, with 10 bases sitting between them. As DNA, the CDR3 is TGTGCCAGCAGTTTAGATCGAGTAACTAACTATGGCTACACCTTC. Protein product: CASSLDRVTNYGYTF.

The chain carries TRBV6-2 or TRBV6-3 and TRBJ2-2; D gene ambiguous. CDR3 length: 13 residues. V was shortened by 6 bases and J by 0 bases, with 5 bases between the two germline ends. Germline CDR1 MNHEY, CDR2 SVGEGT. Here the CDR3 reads CASRTSNTGELFF. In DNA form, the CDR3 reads TGTGCCAGCAGAACGTCGAACACCGGGGAGCTGTTTTTT.

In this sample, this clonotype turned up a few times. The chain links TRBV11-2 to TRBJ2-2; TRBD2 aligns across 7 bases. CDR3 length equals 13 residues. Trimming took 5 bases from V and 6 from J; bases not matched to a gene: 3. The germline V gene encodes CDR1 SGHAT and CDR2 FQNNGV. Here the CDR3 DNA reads TGTGCCAGCAGCCGGAGCGGGGCCGGGGAGCTGTTTTTT. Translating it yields CASSRSGAGELFF.

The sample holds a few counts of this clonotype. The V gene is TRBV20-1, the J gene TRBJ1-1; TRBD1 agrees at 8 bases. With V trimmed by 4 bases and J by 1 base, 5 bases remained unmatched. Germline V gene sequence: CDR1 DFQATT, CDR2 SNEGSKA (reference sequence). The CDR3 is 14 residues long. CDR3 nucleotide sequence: TGCAGTGCTACTGGACAGGGATGGAACACTGAAGCTTTCTTT. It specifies CSATGQGWNTEAFF.

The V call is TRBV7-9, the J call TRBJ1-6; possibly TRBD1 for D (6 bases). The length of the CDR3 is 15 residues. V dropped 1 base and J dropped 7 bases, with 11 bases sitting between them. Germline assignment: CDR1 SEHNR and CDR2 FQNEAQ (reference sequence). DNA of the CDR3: TGTGCCAGCAGCTTAGGGGGGGGCGGCAATTCACCCCTCCACTTT. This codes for CASSLGGGGNSPLHF.

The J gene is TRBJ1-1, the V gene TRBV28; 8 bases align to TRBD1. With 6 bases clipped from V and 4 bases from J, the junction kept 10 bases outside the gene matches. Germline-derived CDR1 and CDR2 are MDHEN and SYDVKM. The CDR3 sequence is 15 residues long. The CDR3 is CASRAPGQGRTEAFF. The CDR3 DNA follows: TGTGCCAGCAGAGCCCCCGGACAGGGCCGCACTGAAGCTTTCTTT.

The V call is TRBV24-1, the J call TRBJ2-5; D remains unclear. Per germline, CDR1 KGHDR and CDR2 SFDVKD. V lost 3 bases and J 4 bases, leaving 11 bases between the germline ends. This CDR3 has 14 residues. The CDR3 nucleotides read TGTGCCACCAGTGATCCCCCGCCCCGAGAGACCCAGTACTTC. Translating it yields CATSDPPPRETQYF.

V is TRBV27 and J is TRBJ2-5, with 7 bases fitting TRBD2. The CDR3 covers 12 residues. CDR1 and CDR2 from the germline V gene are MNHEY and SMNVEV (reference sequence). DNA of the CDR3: TGTACGGCGGGGGTGACGGAAGAGACCCAGTACTTC. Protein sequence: CTAGVTEETQYF.

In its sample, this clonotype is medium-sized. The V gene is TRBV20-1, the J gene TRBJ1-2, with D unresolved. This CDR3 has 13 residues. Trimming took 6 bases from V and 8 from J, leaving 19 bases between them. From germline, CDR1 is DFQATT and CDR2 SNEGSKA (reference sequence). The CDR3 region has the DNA TGCAGTGCAGCCCCCGGAAGGGCCAACGGCTACACCTTC. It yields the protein CSAAPGRANGYTF.

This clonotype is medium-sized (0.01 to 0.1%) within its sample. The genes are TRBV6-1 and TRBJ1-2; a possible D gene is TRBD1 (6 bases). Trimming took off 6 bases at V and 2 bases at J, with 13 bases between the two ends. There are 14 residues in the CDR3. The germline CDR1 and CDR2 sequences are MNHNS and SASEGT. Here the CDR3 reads CASRPTGENYGYTF. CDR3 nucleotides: TGTGCCAGCAGACCGACAGGCGAGAACTATGGCTACACCTTC.

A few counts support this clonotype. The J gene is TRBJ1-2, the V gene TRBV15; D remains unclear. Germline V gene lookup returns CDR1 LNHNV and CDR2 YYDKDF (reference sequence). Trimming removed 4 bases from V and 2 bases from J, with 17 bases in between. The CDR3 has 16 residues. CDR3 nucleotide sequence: TGTGCCACCAGCAAGGAGAGGTCCGTCAGAAACTATGGCTACACCTTC. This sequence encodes CATSKERSVRNYGYTF. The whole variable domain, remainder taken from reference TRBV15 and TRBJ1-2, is DAMVIQNPRYQVTQFGKPVTLSCSQTLNHNVMYWYQQKSSQAPKLLFHYYDKDFNNEADTPDNFQSRRPNTSFCFLDIRSPGLGDTAMYLCATSKERSVRNYGYTFGSGTRLTVV.

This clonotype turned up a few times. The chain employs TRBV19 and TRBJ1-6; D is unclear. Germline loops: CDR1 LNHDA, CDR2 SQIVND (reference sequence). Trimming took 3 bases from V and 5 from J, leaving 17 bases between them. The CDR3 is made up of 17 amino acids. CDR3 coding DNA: TGTGCCAGTAGTATTAATGTGAGGGTCCCTAATAATTCACCCCTCCACTTT. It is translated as CASSINVRVPNNSPLHF.

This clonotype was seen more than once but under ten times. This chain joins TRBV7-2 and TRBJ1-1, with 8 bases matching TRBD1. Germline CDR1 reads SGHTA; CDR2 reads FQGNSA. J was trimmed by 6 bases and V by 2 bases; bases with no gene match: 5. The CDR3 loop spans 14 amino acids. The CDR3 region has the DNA TGTGCCAGCAGCTTACACCGGACAGGGTCTGAAGCTTTCTTT. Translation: CASSLHRTGSEAFF. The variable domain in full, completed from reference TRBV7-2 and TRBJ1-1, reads GAGVSQSPSNKVTEKGKDVELRCDPISGHTALYWYRQSLGQGLEFLIYFQGNSAPDKSGLPSDRFSAERTGGSVSTLTIQRTQQEDSAVYLCASSLHRTGSEAFFGQGTRLTVV.

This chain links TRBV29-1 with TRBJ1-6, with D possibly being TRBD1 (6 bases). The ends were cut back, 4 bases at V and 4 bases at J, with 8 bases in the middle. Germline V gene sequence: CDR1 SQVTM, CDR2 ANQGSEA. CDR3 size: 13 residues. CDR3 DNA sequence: TGCAGCGTTGCAGGGGAGTATAATTCACCCCTCCACTTT. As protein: CSVAGEYNSPLHF.

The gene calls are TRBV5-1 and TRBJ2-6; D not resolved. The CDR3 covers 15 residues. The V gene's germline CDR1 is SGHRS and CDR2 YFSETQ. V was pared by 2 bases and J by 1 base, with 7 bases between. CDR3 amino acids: CASSFGKSGANVLTF. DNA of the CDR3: TGCGCCAGCAGCTTCGGAAAATCTGGGGCCAACGTCCTGACTTTC.

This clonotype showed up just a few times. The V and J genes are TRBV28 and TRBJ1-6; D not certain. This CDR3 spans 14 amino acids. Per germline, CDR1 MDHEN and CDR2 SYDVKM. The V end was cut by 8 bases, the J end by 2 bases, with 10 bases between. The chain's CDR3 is CASWSNTYNSPLHF. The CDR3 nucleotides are TGTGCCAGCTGGTCGAACACCTATAATTCACCCCTCCACTTT.

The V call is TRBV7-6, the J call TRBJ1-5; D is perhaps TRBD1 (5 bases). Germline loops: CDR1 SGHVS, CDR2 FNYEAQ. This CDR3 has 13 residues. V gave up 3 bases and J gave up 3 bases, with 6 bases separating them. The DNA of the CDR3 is TGTGCCAGCAGCTTGGGGGACAATCAGCCCCAGCATTTT. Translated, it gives CASSLGDNQPQHF.

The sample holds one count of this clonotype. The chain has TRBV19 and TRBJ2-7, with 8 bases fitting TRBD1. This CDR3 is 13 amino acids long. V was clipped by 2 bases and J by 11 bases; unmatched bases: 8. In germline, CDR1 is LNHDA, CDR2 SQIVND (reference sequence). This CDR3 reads CASSIPGTGAEYF. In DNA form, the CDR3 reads TGTGCCAGTAGTATACCCGGGACAGGAGCTGAGTACTTC.